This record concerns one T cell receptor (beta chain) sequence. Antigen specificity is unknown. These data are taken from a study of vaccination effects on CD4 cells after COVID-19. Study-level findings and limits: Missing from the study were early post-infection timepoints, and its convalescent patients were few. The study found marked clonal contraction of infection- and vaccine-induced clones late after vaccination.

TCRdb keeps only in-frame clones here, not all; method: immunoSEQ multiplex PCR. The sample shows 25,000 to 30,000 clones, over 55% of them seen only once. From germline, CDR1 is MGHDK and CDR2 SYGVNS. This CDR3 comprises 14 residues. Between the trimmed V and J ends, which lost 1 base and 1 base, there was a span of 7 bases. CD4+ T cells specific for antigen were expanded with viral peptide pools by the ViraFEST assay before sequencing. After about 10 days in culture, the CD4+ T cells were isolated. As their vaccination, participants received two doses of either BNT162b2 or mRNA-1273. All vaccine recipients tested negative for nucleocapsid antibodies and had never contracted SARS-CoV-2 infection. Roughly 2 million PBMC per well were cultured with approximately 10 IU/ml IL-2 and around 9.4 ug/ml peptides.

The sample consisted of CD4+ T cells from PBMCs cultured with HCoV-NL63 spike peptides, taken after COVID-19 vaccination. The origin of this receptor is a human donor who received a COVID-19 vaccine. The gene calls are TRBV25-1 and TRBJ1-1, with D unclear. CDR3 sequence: CASSEWEPNTEAFF. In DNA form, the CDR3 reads TGTGCCAGCAGTGAATGGGAACCGAACACTGAAGCTTTCTTT.